Listed below are T cell receptor beta chains from one sample, sequenced in a study of PD-1 blockade in classical Hodgkin lymphoma. Assay used: immunoSEQ multiplex PCR; TCRdb lists only in-frame clones, some missing. The table has about 92,000 clones, 83% seen once; the top ten hold around 15%. The sample consisted of peripheral blood mononuclear cells (PBMCs), taken before the fourth cycle of nivolumab. The receptors shown here come from a human donor with classical Hodgkin lymphoma. Both conserved end residues are part of each CDR3. The D gene is left open where the match is weak. Some rows have no size entry. The others give once, few or many, or a class for an expanded clone.

V	J	D	size	DNA	CDR3
TRBV28	TRBJ2-7	NA	NA	TGTGCCAGCAGTCCCCTTACCCCCCCTCTTTTGACCGAGCAGTACTTC	CASSPLTPPLLTEQYF
TRBV5-6	TRBJ2-3	NA	NA	TGTGCCAGCAGCCTACCGGGCGGAGATACGCAGTATTTT	CASSLPGGDTQYF
TRBV30	TRBJ1-5	NA	NA	TGTGCCTGGACATCCGTAGATAATCAGCCCCAGCATTTT	CAWTSVDNQPQHF
TRBV10-3	TRBJ2-3	NA	NA	TGTGCCATCAGTGAGTACACAGATACGCAGTATTTT	CAISEYTDTQYF
TRBV27	TRBJ1-4	TRBD1	NA	TGTGCCAGCAGTCCTCCGGGACAGGGTAATGAAAAACTGTTTTTT	CASSPPGQGNEKLFF
TRBV2	TRBJ1-1	NA	NA	TGTGCCAGCTTCCCTTTCACCGGGGGCGAAGCTTTCTTT	CASFPFTGGEAFF
TRBV28	TRBJ1-5	TRBD1	NA	TGTGCCAGCAGCCCCAGAACGGGACAGGGCAGCAATCAGCCCCAGCATTTT	CASSPRTGQGSNQPQHF
TRBV7-3	TRBJ1-1	NA	medium-sized	TGTGCCAGCAGCCCCCAGGGGCGGGACACTGAAGCTTTCTTT	CASSPQGRDTEAFF
TRBV18	TRBJ1-1	TRBD1	once	TGTGCCAGCTCAGTGACAGGGGGCGACACTGAAGCTTTCTTT	CASSVTGGDTEAFF
TRBV5-1	TRBJ2-4	TRBD1	NA	TGCGCCAGCAGCCTTCAGGGGGCGCGGAACATTCAGTACTTC	CASSLQGARNIQYF
TRBV6-6	TRBJ1-5	NA	NA	TGTGCCAGCGGGGGGTACGGCAATCAGCCCCAGCATTTT	CASGGYGNQPQHF
TRBV7-9	TRBJ2-5	NA	few	TGTGCCAGCAGCTTCAGGCAGATAGAGACCCAGTACTTC	CASSFRQIETQYF
TRBV4-3	TRBJ2-2	NA	NA	TGCGCCAGCAGCCCCGCCTACCTGCCCACCGGGGAGCTGTTTTTT	CASSPAYLPTGELFF
TRBV5-6	TRBJ2-1	TRBD2	once	TGTGCCAGCAGCTTAAGCGCGGGAGGGGGATACAATGAGCAGTTCTTC	CASSLSAGGGYNEQFF
TRBV14	TRBJ1-2	NA	NA	TGTGCCAGCAGCCAAGGAGAGGGGGAGGGCTACACCTTC	CASSQGEGEGYTF
TRBV7-2	TRBJ2-1	NA	NA	TGTGCCAGCAGCCCCATCACCCGGGGGAACAATGAGCAGTTCTTC	CASSPITRGNNEQFF
TRBV11-1	TRBJ2-2	TRBD2	NA	TGTGCCAGCAGCGCTACTAGCGGGAGGGACACCGGGGAGCTGTTTTTT	CASSATSGRDTGELFF
TRBV7-2	TRBJ1-1	TRBD1	NA	TGTGCCAGCAGCCGACAGGGGGACACTGAAGCTTTCTTT	CASSRQGDTEAFF
TRBV21-1	TRBJ2-3	NA	NA	TGTGCCAGCAGCGACCCGGGGGCAGATACGCAGTATTTT	CASSDPGADTQYF
TRBV7-6	TRBJ2-7	NA	NA	TGTGCCAGCAGCTCCCTCCCCGGTTACGAGCAGTACTTC	CASSSLPGYEQYF
TRBV5-4	TRBJ1-4	TRBD1	NA	TGTGCCAGCAGCCCTACAGGGGTTGATGAAAAACTGTTTTTT	CASSPTGVDEKLFF
TRBV5-6	TRBJ1-2	NA	NA	TGTGCCAGCAGCCCGCCAGGCCCCTATGGCTACACCTTC	CASSPPGPYGYTF
TRBV28	TRBJ2-4	NA	NA	TGTGCCAGCAGTCCGCAAACTACGATTCAGTACTTC	CASSPQTTIQYF
TRBV5-1	TRBJ2-2	TRBD2	NA	TGCGCCAGCAGCTCCACATTTAGCGGGATGAAGTACGGGGAGCTGTTTTTT	CASSSTFSGMKYGELFF
TRBV13	TRBJ2-3	TRBD2	NA	TGTGCCAGCAGCTTACTAGCGGGAGGGGTAGATACGCAGTATTTT	CASSLLAGGVDTQYF
TRBV5-1	TRBJ1-5	NA	NA	TGCGCCAGCAGCTTGGATGGGGTGGGTCAGCCCCAGCATTTT	CASSLDGVGQPQHF